This T cell receptor (beta chain) derives from a study of CD8+ T cells in alopecia areata (dated by TCRdb to 2016 to 2019). In the study overall: Treated patients were enrolled in an open-label pilot trial of oral tofacitinib, 5 to 10 mg twice daily, for moderate-to-severe alopecia areata. Patients stayed on tofacitinib for 6 to 18 months and then had 6 months of follow-up off drug so that delayed response and recurrence could be assessed. The RNA source kit depended on sample type: the PAXgene miRNA kit for fixed scalp, the miRNeasy kit for PBMCs, and the RNeasy kit for mouse skin. Biopsies were taken from tofacitinib-treated patients at baseline and at 4 and 24 weeks of treatment, and a later scalp biopsy was taken in several of the tofacitinib-treated patients. TCRbeta CDR3 regions were amplified by immunoSEQ multiplex PCR using 35 Vbeta forward and 13 Jbeta reverse primers. Disease severity in treated patients was measured with the SALT score, which quantifies the percentage of affected scalp surface area. In humans, TCRbeta sequencing was performed on scalp tissue and on sorted CD4+ and CD8+ peripheral blood T cells from healthy controls and from patients with patchy or totalis/universalis alopecia areata. The study used high-throughput TCRbeta sequencing to examine T cell clonal expansion in alopecia areata, in both the C3H/HeJ mouse model and human patients. Scalp clonality was compared among normal scalp (n=4), patchy alopecia areata scalp (n=8), and alopecia totalis/universalis scalp (n=8).

Per the germline V gene (reference sequence), MNHNY is the CDR1 and SVGAGI is the CDR2. Unmatched junction bases come to 13, with V trimmed by 4 bases and J by 10 bases. The CDR3 goes from the cysteine to the phenylalanine over 15 residues. The DNA shown is the 45-base CDR3, in frame from base 1. Libraries were built with the immunoSEQ multiplex PCR assay. RNA was extracted from all samples and reverse transcribed into cDNA as template for TCR sequencing. First-strand cDNA was synthesized using SuperScript III with a 2:1 mix of oligo-dT and random hexamers. A synthetic immune receptor repertoire was used to assess amplification bias, and residual bias was removed computationally. On the study's bioinformatics: After raw reads were preprocessed to remove errors, the CDR3 was defined following IMGT conventions as running from the conserved cysteine to phenylalanine. To get clonality, Shannon entropy was normalized by log2 of the number of productive unique TCRs and the result was subtracted from 1. CD4 or CD8 identity of scalp clones was inferred by cross-referencing scalp TCRbeta sequences with sorted blood CD4 and CD8 repertoires. TCRdb re-hosts the immuneACCESS table, in-frame sequences only. Its copies lack some clones; in the studies checked, an unresolved V gene accounts for under half of them, and the cause for the rest is not known. V, J and clone size are taken as reported in that table, and D and trimming were inferred from the DNA itself. The table for this sample lists about 190,000 clones; roughly three fifths of them were counted only once. The leading ten clones occupy 0.65% to 0.7% of the sample.

What the authors observed across the whole study: TCR sequences shared between patients were less clear than in mice, possibly partly because of HLA diversity in the patient population. Unlike mouse skin, which is dominated by gammadelta T cells, normal human skin has resident alphabeta T cells that are also sequenced, and this complicates analysis of the scalp TCR repertoire. Compared with normal scalp, lesional scalp, particularly in alopecia totalis/universalis, had higher clonality and more expanded CD8+ clones, which suggests antigenic drive. Because the treated cohort was small and included a single nonresponder, larger studies are needed to assess links between baseline CD8+ expansion and response. Many expanded lesional clones persisted in scalp and blood during tofacitinib treatment, which may partly explain relapse after stopping treatment. Scalp clonality and the number of expanded CD8+ clones among the top 100 scalp clones were significantly decreased by tofacitinib.

The sample's time point label is to be understood as: less than five weeks on oral tofacitinib. What this sample's treatment or condition label stands for: oral pan-JAK inhibitor, 5-10 mg twice daily. From alopecia areata patients, peripheral blood was collected along with lesional scalp punch biopsies. PBMCs were separated by density centrifugation and stained for CD3, CD4 and CD8, after which CD4+ and CD8+ T cells were sorted on a FACSAria. In the case of this clone: Its cognate antigen has yet to be identified. There are no base qualities to consult, and no much larger clone falls within one base.

The sequence came from a human donor with alopecia areata. The receptor chain draws on TRBV6-6 and TRBJ1-5, with 7 central nucleotides matching TRBD1. Material: CD4+ T cells sorted from blood, obtained at week 4, from a patient treated with tofacitinib. The sequence in DNA is TGTGCCAGCAGTTCGGAAGGGGGCACCACAATACCCCAGCATTTT. Its product reads: CASSSEGGTTIPQHF.